This is a list of T cell receptor beta chains from one sample in a study of blood T cell repertoires in COVID-19. Generated by immunoSEQ multiplex PCR, the TCRdb table keeps only in-frame clones and is missing some. The sample has 150,000 to 200,000 clones, over 75% seen once. What was sequenced was peripheral blood. The receptors here all came from a man between 70 and 80 years old with active or convalescent COVID-19. Both conserved end residues are part of each CDR3. Each record gives: J gene, V gene, clone size, CDR3 protein. A clone size is listed for some rows: how often the clone was seen (once, few, many), or a class if it is expanded.

TRBJ2-5 TRBV11-2 - CASSLDWTGEGQETQYF
TRBJ2-7 TRBV11-3 - CASSLAGEQYF
TRBJ1-1 TRBV4-1 - CASSHPPSKGGTEAFF
TRBJ1-2 TRBV5-6 - CASSFGVGDYQANYGYTF
TRBJ1-2 TRBV30 few CAWSPIVSYGYTF
TRBJ1-4 TRBV7-6 - CASSSLQGGGEKLFF
TRBJ1-1 TRBV29-1 - CSAGDSFDPHTEAFF
TRBJ2-3 TRBV7-8 - CASSLGLETDTQYF
TRBJ1-4 TRBV19 - CARTGVANEKLFF
TRBJ1-6 TRBV30 - CAWRGQGYSPLHF
TRBJ1-4 TRBV9 - CASSDGQGFPEKLFF
TRBJ2-5 TRBV9 - CASSVRTSWGETQYF
TRBJ2-6 TRBV5-4 - CASSPDISGANVLTF
TRBJ2-7 TRBV5-5 few CASSANRGRYEQYF
TRBJ2-7 TRBV20-1 once CSARGLVFYEQYF
TRBJ2-1 TRBV5-1 - CASSLSAGLYNEQFF
TRBJ2-5 TRBV29-1 once CSVRLAGGETQYF